These 10 T cell receptor beta chains were all obtained from the same sample, sequenced in a study of shared clonotypes between healthy human individuals (dated by TCRdb to 2020 to 2022). The library was obtained by the immunoSEQ multiplex PCR assay. What TCRdb holds here is the immuneACCESS table cut down to in-frame rearrangements. Part of the clones is not present; checked against another copy, under half of the missing clones reflect an unresolved V gene, and the others are unexplained. This sample gives roughly 2.6 million clones in total; roughly nine tenths of them show up just once. About 0.13% of the sample lies in the top ten. The sample consisted of naive CD4+ T cells sorted from blood. Read against the paper, the sample's cell subset or site label means: CD45RA+ positively selected. These receptors came from a man younger than 30 in good health.

CDR3 nucleotide sequence: TGTGCCAGCAGCTCTACAATCCGGGACGGAGCCTACGAGCAGTACTTC. Protein sequence: CASSSTIRDGAYEQYF. This chain links TRBV7-9 with TRBJ2-7; possibly TRBD1 or TRBD2 for D (5 bases each). The germline V gene encodes CDR1 SEHNR and CDR2 FQNEAQ (reference sequence). The length of the CDR3 is 16 residues. Trimming shortened V by 4 bases and J by 2 bases, and 18 bases separated the two germline ends.

The chain carries TRBV11-2 and TRBJ2-3; possibly TRBD2 for D (6 bases). Germline V gene data show CDR1 as SGHAT and CDR2 as FQNNGV. The length of the CDR3 is 16 residues. V was pared by 2 bases and J by 4 bases, with 16 bases between. CDR3 protein: CASSLPSGVLADTQYF. The CDR3 bases are TGTGCCAGCAGCTTACCCTCGGGGGTTCTAGCAGATACGCAGTATTTT.

This chain joins TRBV5-1 and TRBJ2-1; the D gene is possibly TRBD2 (6 bases). Trimming removed 4 bases from V and 9 bases from J, with 20 bases in between. The V gene's germline CDR1 is SGHRS and CDR2 YFSETQ. The CDR3 loop spans 15 amino acids. The CDR3 is CASSEEGPTYGEQFF. The CDR3 nucleotides are TGCGCCAGCAGCGAGGAGGGACCCACTTACGGTGAGCAGTTCTTC.

The chain employs TRBV6-1 and TRBJ1-2; a possible D gene is TRBD1 (6 bases). Trimming stripped 2 bases from V and 5 bases from J, with 12 bases between. CDR3 size: 14 residues. Germline CDR1 and CDR2: MNHNS and SASEGT. CDR3 sequence (DNA): TGTGCCAGCAGTGAATTAGGACAGCCTTATGGCTACACCTTC. Amino acids: CASSELGQPYGYTF.

On this clone itself: Additional DNA sequences in this sample encode the identical CDR3. The rearrangement joins TRBV7-8 to TRBJ2-2, with D perhaps TRBD2 (5 bases). The CDR3 length is 13 residues. V lost 0 bases, J lost 8 bases, and 7 bases lay in between. Germline lookup yields CDR1 SGHVS and CDR2 FQNEAQ. This chain's CDR3 is CASSLAGAGELFF. The CDR3 nucleotides are TGTGCCAGCAGCTTAGCGGGAGCGGGGGAGCTGTTTTTT.

V and J are TRBV4-2 and TRBJ2-3, with D hard to call. The germline V gene encodes CDR1 LGHNA and CDR2 YNFKEQ. This CDR3 spans 13 amino acids. With 4 bases removed from V and 4 bases from J, the gap between germline ends came to 9 bases. The CDR3 region is CASSRDTADTQYF. The CDR3 DNA reads TGTGCCAGCAGCCGAGACACGGCAGATACGCAGTATTTT.

The chain has TRBV30 and TRBJ1-5, with 8 bases aligning to TRBD1. Trimming at V came to 4 bases and at J to 5 bases, leaving 4 bases not matched to a gene. The germline gives CDR1 GTSNPN, CDR2 SVGIG (reference sequence). The CDR3 runs to 13 residues. DNA for the CDR3: TGTGCCTGGACAACGGACAGGGATCAGCCCCAGCATTTT. Translation gives CAWTTDRDQPQHF. The variable domain in full, completed from reference TRBV30 and TRBJ1-5, reads SQTIHQWPATLVQPVGSPLSLECTVEGTSNPNLYWYRQAAGRGLQLLFYSVGIGQISSEVPQNLSASRPQDRQFILSSKKLLLSDSGFYLCAWTTDRDQPQHFGDGTRLSIL.

The chain has TRBV11-2 and TRBJ2-5; either TRBD1 or TRBD2 may fit D (6 bases each). Trimming removed 3 bases from V and 5 bases from J, with 10 bases in between. Germline V gives CDR1 SGHAT, CDR2 FQNNGV. This CDR3 spans 13 amino acids. The CDR3 spells CASSFRRGETQYF. In nucleotides, the CDR3 is TGTGCCAGCAGCTTTAGGAGGGGGGAGACCCAGTACTTC.

The chain uses TRBV10-3 and TRBJ1-4, with a tentative D call TRBD1 (6 bases). Germline lookup yields CDR1 ENHRY and CDR2 SYGVKD. The CDR3 is 16 residues long. V lost 2 bases, J lost 0 bases, and 10 bases lay in between. Here the CDR3 reads CAISETGYATNEKLFF. DNA for the CDR3: TGTGCCATCAGTGAGACAGGGTATGCAACTAATGAAAAACTGTTTTTT.

This chain joins TRBV11-3 and TRBJ2-2; 10 bases align to TRBD2. The trim removed 3 bases at V and 3 bases at J, leaving 7 bases unmatched. The CDR3 covers 17 residues. Germline CDR1 and CDR2: SGHNT and YENEEA. The CDR3 loop reads CASSFPSGSVDTGELFF. The CDR3 DNA reads TGTGCCAGCAGCTTCCCTAGCGGGAGTGTTGACACCGGGGAGCTGTTTTTT. The entire variable domain, with the rest obtained from reference TRBV11-3 and TRBJ2-2, is as follows: EAGVVQSPRYKIIEKKQPVAFWCNPISGHNTLYWYLQNLGQGPELLIRYENEEAVDDSQLPKDRFSAERLKGVDSTLKIQPAELGDSAVYLCASSFPSGSVDTGELFFGEGSRLTVL.